The 13 T cell receptor beta chains given below trace back to one sample, sequenced in a study of immune heterogeneity within non-small cell lung tumors listed by TCRdb under 2018. These reads were obtained on a HiSeq X Ten. A multiplex PCR system amplified the TCR beta CDR3 region, with a first 10-cycle round using 32 V-gene forward and 13 J-gene reverse primers. TCRdb's own reprocessing of the public reads used fastp at Q25 and MiXCR and kept productive beta chains. Rows matching on CDR3 protein sequence are summarized as one entry with the most common DNA and genes. Across this sample there are thousands of distinct CDR3 sequences, with 25% to 30% seen only once. Of the sample, 10% is held by the ten largest clones. Genomic DNA was extracted from bulk tumor tissue and used as the TCR template, and roughly 600 ng gDNA was amplified per sample. During surgery, multiple biopsies were taken from each primary tumor, with sampling sites spaced as far apart as possible within the tumor mass. The study cohort was described as untreated, and patients were newly diagnosed NSCLC cases undergoing curative surgery.

Sequencing input: lung tumor tissue. The receptors originated from a man aged 55 to 70 with non-small cell lung cancer.

This clonotype was found a few times. This chain uses TRBV5-4 with TRBJ2-7; TRBD1 aligns across 10 bases. This CDR3 spans 14 amino acids. The germline V gene encodes CDR1 SGHNT and CDR2 YYREEE (reference sequence). The trim removed 4 bases at V and 3 bases at J, leaving 4 bases unmatched. CDR3 protein: CASSRGQGLYEQYF. The CDR3 nucleotides are TGTGCCAGCAGCAGGGGACAGGGGCTCTACGAGCAGTACTTC.

The sample holds a few counts of this clonotype. The V gene is TRBV6-9, the J gene TRBJ1-5; weak D call: TRBD1 (5 bases). The germline V and J ends were trimmed by 5 bases and 1 base, with 12 bases remaining between them. This CDR3 region has 15 residues. Germline V lookup: CDR1 MNHGY, CDR2 SVAAGI. The CDR3 nucleotides read TGTGCCAGCAGTAGTTCGGGGACCAGCAATCAGCCCCAGCATTTT. Translation gives CASSSSGTSNQPQHF.

V and J are TRBV14 and TRBJ1-5, with D possibly matching TRBD1 (6 bases). V lost 4 bases and J lost 4, with 11 bases in between. Germline-derived CDR1 and CDR2 are SGHDN and FVKESK. This CDR3 comprises 14 residues. CDR3 sequence (DNA): TGTGCCAGCAGCCCCCAGGGGTGGAATCAGCCCCAGCATTTT. Translated: CASSPQGWNQPQHF.

V and J are TRBV6-1 and TRBJ2-7; the D call may be TRBD1 or TRBD2 (6 bases each). The V end was cut by 4 bases, the J end by 3 bases, with 13 bases between. The CDR3 covers 14 residues. Germline CDR1 reads MNHNS; CDR2 reads SASEGT. CDR3 residues: CASSGRGHFYEQYF. The CDR3 DNA is TGTGCCAGCAGTGGGAGGGGACACTTCTACGAGCAGTACTTC.

The V gene is TRBV4-1, the J gene TRBJ2-7, with D hard to call. V shed 2 bases and J shed 6 bases, with 8 bases lying between them. The germline CDR1 and CDR2 sequences are MGHRA and YSYEKL. This CDR3 is built from 12 residues. CDR3 in amino acids: CASSQTASEQYF. The DNA for the CDR3 is TGCGCCAGCAGCCAAACAGCGAGCGAGCAGTACTTC.

The CDR3, as DNA: TGTGCCACCAGCAGAGTCCGGACAGGGGCTGAAGCTTTCTTT. It specifies CATSRVRTGAEAFF. J is TRBJ1-1 and V is TRBV15, with 9 bases aligning to TRBD1. J gave up 6 bases and V 1 base, and 3 bases lay outside the gene matches. CDR1 is LNHNV, CDR2 YYDKDF, per germline (reference sequence). There are 14 residues in the CDR3.

Only a few counts were recorded for this clonotype. This chain uses TRBV20-1 with TRBJ2-7, with D tentatively TRBD1 (6 bases). The CDR3 spans 13 residues. V lost 5 bases, J lost 3 bases, and 14 bases lay in between. Germline V lookup: CDR1 DFQATT, CDR2 SNEGSKA (reference sequence). CDR3 sequence (DNA): TGCAGTGCTTCGAAAGGGGGTTTCTACGAGCAGTACTTC. Encoded protein: CSASKGGFYEQYF.

DNA for the CDR3: TGTGCCAGCAGCCCCGAGTCCAACTATGGCTACACCTTC. This gives the protein CASSPESNYGYTF. The chain links TRBV16 to TRBJ1-2; D is unresolved. V lost 4 bases and J lost 2, with 8 bases in between. This CDR3 has 13 amino acids. Germline V CDR1 and CDR2: KGHSY, FQNENV.

Sample share makes this clonotype medium-sized. The V gene is TRBV2, the J gene TRBJ2-5; 9 bases align to TRBD1. V was pared by 5 bases and J by 2 bases, with 3 bases of the junction left unmatched. Germline V gene lookup returns CDR1 SNHLY and CDR2 FYNNEI. CDR3 size: 14 residues. The CDR3 bases are TGTGCCAGCAGTAGGGACAGGGTACAAGAGACCCAGTACTTC. It codes for CASSRDRVQETQYF.

In its sample, this clonotype was seen a few times. The junction and the germline gene differ at one end; a read error may be behind it. As DNA, the CDR3 is TGTGCCAGCAGAGAATGTGGTCAACGCTCAGATTGTTTTCGTCCCGGGGAGAAAGAGACCCAGTACTTC. Translation gives CASRECGQRSDCFRPGEKETQYF. This chain links TRBV25-1 with TRBJ2-5; maybe TRBD2 (5 bases). This CDR3 has 23 residues. The germline gives CDR1 MGHDK, CDR2 SYGVNS.

In its sample, this clonotype ranks as large. The V gene is TRBV5-1, the J gene TRBJ2-7; unclear D gene. Trimming removed 0 bases from V and 1 base from J, with 5 bases in between. The CDR3 totals 13 residues. Germline V gene sequence: CDR1 SGHRS, CDR2 YFSETQ. The CDR3 DNA follows: TGCGCCAGCAGCTTGGACTTGTCCTACGAGCAGTACTTC. Protein product: CASSLDLSYEQYF.

With respect to this clonotype: Germline is not matched at one junction end, which may reflect a read error. The gene calls are TRBV20-1 and TRBJ2-3; 7 bases line up with TRBD2. Germline-derived CDR1 and CDR2 are DFQATT and SNEGSKA (reference sequence). The CDR3 contains 16 residues. The CDR3: CSAGSILAPSTDTEYF. The CDR3 bases are TGCAGTGCCGGTAGTATACTAGCGCCGAGTACAGATACGGAGTATTTT.

As regards this clonotype: This may stem from a read error, because a much larger clone lies one nucleotide away. The rearrangement links TRBV20-1 to TRBJ1-3; a possible D gene is TRBD1 (6 bases). The V end was cut by 6 bases, the J end by 10 bases, with 19 bases between. Germline lookup yields CDR1 DFQATT and CDR2 SNEGSKA (reference sequence). The CDR3 consists of 13 residues. The CDR3 sequence: CSARDIGRETIYF. CDR3 DNA sequence: TGCAGTGCGAGGGACATAGGGAGGGAAACCATATATTTT.